This TCR beta chain derives from a study of T cells in Graves' hyperthyroidism and ophthalmopathy. Across the study: Peripheral blood was taken when the disease was first diagnosed, before any treatment began.

Exclusion criteria comprised uncontrolled infection, other autoimmune disease, pregnancy or lactation. Study results and limitations: Ophthalmopathy, as predicted by the model, came a median about seven months after the prediction. Clonotypes that were expanded in thyroid above 0.001 mostly appeared in blood too.

V was clipped by 10 bases and J by 3 bases; unmatched bases: 8. The CDR3 is 14 residues long. This clonotype was found a few times. Its antigen is unknown. Using RNA transcripts as the source, TCR beta CDR3 regions were amplified. The primer set for the first-round RT-PCR of the TCR CDR3 was HTBI. TCRdb reprocessed the multiplex PCR reads via MiXCR and lists one record per CDR3 protein. The table has about 500,000 distinct CDR3 sequences, about 16% seen once. This receptor was obtained from a woman younger than 45 with Graves' ophthalmopathy. Input material: blood. The chain employs TRBV12-3 or TRBV12-4 and TRBJ1-5; TRBD1 agrees at 8 bases. CDR3: CATRDRSFNQPQHF. CDR3 nucleotide sequence: TGTGCCACCCGGGACAGGTCTTTCAATCAGCCCCAGCATTTT.